This is a list of T cell receptor beta chains from one sample in a study of blood T cell repertoires in COVID-19. Only in-frame clones appear in the TCRdb table, and some are missing; sequencing was by immunoSEQ multiplex PCR. The sample carries about 70,000 clones, roughly 91% recorded once. The sequenced material came from peripheral blood. The receptors shown here come from a human donor in a cohort sampled during active COVID-19. CDR3s include the opening cysteine and the closing phenylalanine or tryptophan. A D gene is named only where the DNA matches it firmly. Only part of the rows carry a size: once, few, many, or a class if the clone is expanded.

size	D	J	V	CDR3	DNA
NA	TRBD2	TRBJ2-3	TRBV3-1/TRBV3-2	CASSQALAGVLDTQYF	TGTGCCAGCAGCCAAGCCCTAGCGGGAGTTTTAGATACGCAGTATTTT
NA	TRBD1	TRBJ2-5	TRBV11-2	CASRKPGQGKETQYF	TGTGCCAGCAGGAAACCGGGACAGGGGAAGGAGACCCAGTACTTC
NA	NA	TRBJ2-2	TRBV11-2	CASSLSGGTGELFF	TGTGCCAGCAGCTTATCCGGCGGCACCGGGGAGCTGTTTTTT
NA	TRBD2	TRBJ2-3	TRBV5-6	CASSLTSDYTDTQYF	TGTGCCAGCAGCTTGACTAGCGACTACACAGATACGCAGTATTTT
NA	TRBD2	TRBJ2-3	TRBV7-2	CASSLEAGGSTDTQYF	TGTGCCAGCAGCTTAGAGGCGGGAGGGAGCACAGATACGCAGTATTTT
few	TRBD2	TRBJ2-5	TRBV20-1	CSASTGTSGPVETQYF	TGCAGTGCAAGTACTGGGACTAGCGGGCCGGTGGAGACCCAGTACTTC
NA	NA	TRBJ2-2	TRBV5-8	CASSLTWTGELFF	TGTGCCAGCAGCTTAACTTGGACCGGGGAGCTGTTTTTT
once	NA	TRBJ1-2	TRBV19	CASSLTGNYGYTF	TGTGCCAGTAGTCTGACAGGAAACTATGGCTACACCTTC
NA	NA	TRBJ2-5	TRBV30	CAWSATGETQYF	TGTGCCTGGAGTGCTACGGGGGAGACCCAGTACTTC
few	NA	TRBJ2-2	TRBV24-1	CATSDGEGLPGELFF	TGTGCCACCAGTGACGGGGAAGGACTGCCCGGGGAGCTGTTTTTT
NA	NA	TRBJ2-7	TRBV3-1/TRBV3-2	CASSIWSTYEQYF	TGTGCCAGCAGCATTTGGAGCACCTACGAGCAGTACTTC
NA	TRBD2	TRBJ2-7	TRBV7-2	CASSLALRGGEQYF	TGTGCCAGCAGCTTAGCGCTGCGGGGGGGCGAGCAGTACTTC
NA	TRBD2	TRBJ2-2	TRBV5-1	CASSSAGTSVYGELFF	TGCGCCAGCAGCTCCGCCGGGACTAGCGTCTACGGGGAGCTGTTTTTT
NA	NA	TRBJ1-6	TRBV3-1/TRBV3-2	CASSQLGTVFDITNSPLHF	TGTGCCAGCAGCCAACTCGGTACCGTCTTTGACATAACTAATTCACCCCTCCACTTT
NA	NA	TRBJ2-7	TRBV12-5	CASGTGLGEQYF	TGTGCTAGTGGCACAGGGTTGGGGGAGCAGTACTTC
NA	NA	TRBJ2-7	TRBV7-2	CASSSIPYEQYF	TGTGCCAGCAGCTCCATCCCCTACGAGCAGTACTTC
NA	TRBD2	TRBJ2-5	TRBV5-1	CASSFGGGGTQYF	TGCGCCAGCAGCTTCGGCGGGGGGGGGACCCAGTACTTC
once	TRBD1	TRBJ1-2	TRBV25-1	CASRGQGYGYTF	TGTGCCAGCAGGGGACAGGGCTATGGCTACACCTTC
NA	TRBD2	TRBJ2-3	TRBV5-6	CASSSGLAGITDTQYF	TGTGCCAGCAGTTCCGGACTAGCGGGGATCACAGATACGCAGTATTTT
once	NA	TRBJ2-3	TRBV14	CASSQDLTGHTQYF	TGTGCCAGCAGCCAAGATTTAACAGGGCATACGCAGTATTTT
NA	TRBD2	TRBJ2-6	TRBV25-1	CATGGGGSGANVLTF	TGTGCCACGGGGGGAGGCGGCTCTGGGGCCAACGTCCTGACTTTC
NA	NA	TRBJ1-6	TRBV4-2	CASSRGGENSPLHF	TGTGCCAGCAGCCGTGGAGGAGAGAATTCACCCCTCCACTTT
NA	TRBD2	TRBJ2-2	TRBV5-6	CASSGLAGSTGELFF	TGTGCCAGCAGCGGACTAGCGGGAAGTACCGGGGAGCTGTTTTTT
NA	NA	TRBJ2-1	TRBV7-6	CASSLAGGRSYNEQFF	TGTGCCAGCAGCTTAGCGGGAGGCAGGAGCTACAATGAGCAGTTCTTC